Listed below are T cell receptor beta chains from one sample, sequenced in a study of cytomegalovirus exposure and HLA in healthy donors. The table came from immunoSEQ multiplex PCR; TCRdb's copy has only in-frame clones and leaves some out. The sample has roughly 75,000 clones, and its top ten clones hold roughly 5%. The specimen was PBMCs. These receptors were taken from a man aged 35-49 years in good health and CMV-seronegative. The CDR3 runs from the conserved cysteine through the conserved F or W. A D gene is named only where the DNA matches it firmly.

J gene	D gene	V gene	CDR3 protein	CDR3 DNA
TRBJ2-7	-	TRBV27	CASSSNYEQYF	TGTGCCAGCAGTTCCAACTACGAGCAGTACTTC
TRBJ2-4	TRBD2	TRBV7-2	CASSPRTSGGGLAKNIQYF	TGTGCCAGCAGCCCACGGACTAGCGGGGGGGGACTAGCCAAAAACATTCAGTACTTC
TRBJ2-7	-	TRBV10-3	CAISDRDYEQYF	TGTGCCATCAGTGATAGAGACTACGAGCAGTACTTC
TRBJ1-1	-	TRBV7-2	CASSNIRGTEAFF	TGTGCCAGCAGTAATATCAGGGGCACTGAAGCTTTCTTT
TRBJ2-5	TRBD2	TRBV7-2	CASSPGLAQETQYF	TGTGCCAGCAGCCCCGGACTAGCCCAAGAGACCCAGTACTTC
TRBJ2-7	TRBD2	TRBV6-5	CASTRGGAYEQYF	TGTGCCAGCACGCGGGGGGGGGCCTACGAGCAGTACTTC
TRBJ2-2	-	TRBV7-9	CASSLRLSNTGELFF	TGTGCCAGCAGCTTAAGACTTTCGAACACCGGGGAGCTGTTTTTT
TRBJ1-2	TRBD1	TRBV9	CASSGSGQGRDYGYTF	TGTGCCAGCAGCGGATCCGGACAGGGTCGAGACTATGGCTACACCTTC
TRBJ1-5	TRBD1	TRBV5-1	CASSLGQGHQPQHF	TGCGCCAGCAGCTTGGGACAGGGGCATCAGCCCCAGCATTTT
TRBJ2-3	TRBD1	TRBV11-2	CASSWGQGLSTDTQYF	TGTGCCAGCAGTTGGGGACAGGGGTTAAGCACAGATACGCAGTATTTT
TRBJ2-3	-	TRBV2	CASKERGTADTQYF	TGTGCCAGCAAAGAGCGCGGGACGGCAGATACGCAGTATTTT
TRBJ2-3	-	TRBV7-9	CASSLYGKQKDTQYF	TGTGCCAGCAGCTTATACGGGAAACAAAAAGATACGCAGTATTTT
TRBJ1-4	-	TRBV7-9	CASPTPGDEKLFF	TGTGCCAGCCCAACACCGGGGGATGAAAAACTGTTTTTT
TRBJ2-4	TRBD1	TRBV7-2	CASSERTGLNIQYF	TGTGCCAGCAGCGAAAGGACAGGGCTCAACATTCAGTACTTC
TRBJ2-1	-	TRBV10-2	CASSEVGATYNEQFF	TGCGCCAGCAGTGAGGTGGGGGCCACTTACAATGAGCAGTTCTTC
TRBJ2-7	-	TRBV15	CATSRDSHRGSEQYF	TGTGCCACCAGCAGAGATAGTCACAGAGGGAGCGAGCAGTACTTC
TRBJ1-2	TRBD1	TRBV4-1	CASSQQTGVFYGYTF	TGCGCCAGCAGCCAACAAACAGGGGTCTTTTATGGCTACACCTTC
TRBJ1-5	-	TRBV28	CASTFQGRNQPQHF	TGTGCCAGCACTTTTCAGGGCCGCAATCAGCCCCAGCATTTT
TRBJ2-7	TRBD1	TRBV5-1	CASSLYRGRAYEQYF	TGCGCCAGCAGCTTATACAGGGGCCGAGCCTACGAGCAGTACTTC
TRBJ1-4	-	TRBV4-3	CASSQEAGYEEKLFF	TGCGCCAGCAGCCAAGAAGCCGGGTATGAGGAAAAACTGTTTTTT
TRBJ2-1	TRBD2	TRBV11-2	CASSLDRGGGSYNEQFF	TGTGCCAGCAGCTTAGATCGGGGGGGAGGCTCCTACAATGAGCAGTTCTTC
TRBJ1-1	-	TRBV19	CASSPEDRNTEAFF	TGTGCCAGTAGTCCCGAGGACAGGAACACTGAAGCTTTCTTT
TRBJ2-5	-	TRBV5-1	CASSFPLEQETQYF	TGCGCCAGCAGCTTCCCCCTGGAGCAAGAGACCCAGTACTTC
TRBJ2-1	-	TRBV7-2	CASRTRSYNEQFF	TGTGCCAGCAGGACTCGCTCCTACAATGAGCAGTTCTTC
TRBJ1-3	TRBD1	TRBV11-2	CASSFTGAGNTIYF	TGTGCCAGCAGCTTTACAGGGGCTGGAAACACCATATATTTT
TRBJ1-2	-	TRBV13	CASSLKRNREHGYTF	TGTGCCAGCAGCTTAAAAAGAAACAGGGAACATGGCTACACCTTC
TRBJ2-5	-	TRBV9	CASSGLVQETQYF	TGTGCCAGCAGCGGACTGGTCCAAGAGACCCAGTACTTC
TRBJ2-1	TRBD2	TRBV6-4	CASSREGTSGVNEQFF	TGTGCCAGCAGCCGGGAGGGGACTAGCGGAGTCAATGAGCAGTTCTTC
TRBJ2-3	-	TRBV6-4	CASSDSTETDTQYF	TGTGCCAGCAGTGACTCGACAGAGACAGATACGCAGTATTTT
TRBJ1-5	TRBD1	TRBV27	CASSFRTGLNQPQHF	TGTGCCAGCAGTTTCCGGACAGGGCTCAATCAGCCCCAGCATTTT
TRBJ1-1	-	TRBV21-1	CASSNTGGTEAFF	TGTGCCAGCAGCAACACAGGGGGCACTGAAGCTTTCTTT
TRBJ2-1	-	TRBV28	CASRVRGAEQFF	TGTGCCAGCAGGGTTAGGGGCGCGGAGCAGTTCTTC
TRBJ1-5	-	TRBV19	CASSIQAEHQPQHF	TGTGCCAGTAGTATTCAGGCAGAACATCAGCCCCAGCATTTT
TRBJ2-7	-	TRBV9	CASSRGQDRRGEQYF	TGTGCCAGCAGCCGTGGACAGGATCGGCGGGGAGAGCAGTACTTC
TRBJ1-1	-	TRBV30	CAWRFERIPPEAFF	TGTGCCTGGAGATTTGAGAGGATACCCCCTGAAGCTTTCTTT
TRBJ2-3	-	TRBV20-1	CSVRRRDTQYF	TGCAGTGTCAGACGCAGGGATACGCAGTATTTT
TRBJ2-3	TRBD2	TRBV19	CASSGGAADTQYF	TGTGCCAGTAGCGGGGGGGCTGCAGATACGCAGTATTTT
TRBJ2-7	-	TRBV28	CASSYLQGGETYEQYF	TGTGCCAGCAGTTACTTGCAGGGTGGAGAAACCTACGAGCAGTACTTC
TRBJ2-3	-	TRBV11-2	CASSLVGVSTDTQYF	TGTGCCAGCAGCTTAGTCGGGGTGAGCACAGATACGCAGTATTTT
TRBJ1-1	TRBD1	TRBV29-1	CSVFLGQARGEAFF	TGCAGCGTTTTCCTGGGACAGGCCAGGGGTGAAGCTTTCTTT
TRBJ1-2	TRBD1	TRBV10-3	CAISERSGQGAGGYTF	TGCGCCATCAGTGAGAGATCCGGACAGGGGGCGGGTGGCTACACCTTC
TRBJ2-3	TRBD1	TRBV7-9	CASSPKRTGWADTQYF	TGTGCCAGCAGCCCAAAACGGACAGGGTGGGCAGATACGCAGTATTTT
TRBJ2-7	-	TRBV6-1	CASSAYEQYF	TGTGCCAGCAGCGCCTACGAGCAGTACTTC
TRBJ2-7	-	TRBV2	CASSSDTGWPYEQYF	TGTGCCAGCAGTTCTGACACTGGATGGCCCTACGAGCAGTACTTC